This T cell receptor (beta chain) was identified in a study of beta chain features in type 1 diabetes. For the study at large: Cells sorted and examined across all samples totaled almost 110 million. Notes on the study in general: Cells with high TCR expression could be over-represented when cDNA is sequenced. Across all four CD4+ subsets, people with type 1 diabetes showed modestly shorter TCRB CDR3s.

Per donor, one heparinised blood draw averaged roughly 120 mL. Looked up from germline, CDR1 is SGHTA and CDR2 is FQGNSA. V gave up 5 bases and J gave up 1 base, with 15 bases separating them. The CDR3 is made up of 16 amino acids. This clone was counted a few times. The antigen is not known. The sequenced template was cDNA made from the entire isolated RNA. Sequencing was performed with immunoSEQ multiplex PCR; in TCRdb, only in-frame clones are kept and a portion is missing. The repertoire holds 150,000 or so clones, with 6.5% to 10% as singletons. The chain combines TRBV7-2 with TRBJ2-1; possibly TRBD1 for D (6 bases). This TCR was recovered from a woman between 18 and 29 years old with type 1 diabetes. The specimen sequenced was central memory CD4+ T cells from blood. The CDR3, as DNA: TGTGCCAGCAGCGCACGACAGGATTCTTCCTACAATGAGCAGTTCTTC. Amino acids: CASSARQDSSYNEQFF. Looking up the rest from reference TRBV7-2 and TRBJ2-1 gives the full variable domain: GAGVSQSPSNKVTEKGKDVELRCDPISGHTALYWYRQSLGQGLEFLIYFQGNSAPDKSGLPSDRFSAERTGGSVSTLTIQRTQQEDSAVYLCASSARQDSSYNEQFFGPGTRLTVL.